The 30 T cell receptor beta chains listed next were all sequenced from one sample in a study of vaccination and CD4 T cells after COVID-19. Treatment reported: roughly ten-day PBMC culture with coronavirus spike peptide pools or control peptides (ViraFEST assay). Prior to the COVID-19 pandemic (2011-2018), the unexposed donor's CD4+ T cells were collected. Which antigens these TCRs recognize remains unknown. The Oncomine TCR Beta short-read assay sequenced DNA from cultured CD4+ T cells. MiXCR was run by TCRdb on the PCR reads, yielding one entry per CDR3 protein. Of 5,500 to 7,000 distinct CDR3 sequences in the sample, about 50% were seen once. What was sequenced was CD4+ T cells from blood, cultured in vitro. These receptors originate from a human donor in good health.

This clonotype was counted between two and nine times. The V and J genes are TRBV20-1 and TRBJ2-3; D remains unclear. Trimming left V 3 bases short and J 3 bases short, with 13 bases between. This CDR3 has 14 residues. Germline CDR1 reads DFQATT; CDR2 reads SNEGSKA (reference sequence). The DNA for the CDR3 is TGCAGTGCTAGTTTAGACGACTGGACAGATACGCAGTATTTT. Translated: CSASLDDWTDTQYF.

The CDR3 region is CSAREIDQTGRNQPQHF. Written as DNA, the CDR3 is TGCAGTGCTAGAGAAATTGATCAGACAGGGCGGAATCAGCCCCAGCATTTT. V and J are TRBV20-1 and TRBJ1-5, with TRBD1 identical over 7 bases. In germline, CDR1 is DFQATT, CDR2 SNEGSKA (reference sequence). The length of the CDR3 is 17 residues. The V segment lost 0 bases and the J segment 4 bases; nucleotides outside the gene matches: 12.

This clonotype showed up just once. The chain carries TRBV11-2 and TRBJ1-2; no reliable D call. Between the trimmed V and J ends, which lost 2 bases and 7 bases, there was a span of 23 bases. There are 17 residues in the CDR3. Germline V gives CDR1 SGHAT, CDR2 FQNNGV. In DNA form, the CDR3 reads TGTGCCAGCAGCTTACGGTTGGTTTCAGATCCCATCTCTGGCTACACCTTC. Encoded protein: CASSLRLVSDPISGYTF.

The rearrangement uses TRBV7-2 and TRBJ2-5, with 8 bases that match TRBD2. V lost 8 bases and J lost 7; bases outside the gene matches: 6. From germline, CDR1 is SGHTA and CDR2 FQGNSA. This CDR3 has 12 residues. The CDR3 DNA sequence: TGTGCCAGCCGGGGGGGCGAGGGGACCCAGTACTTC. Translated: CASRGGEGTQYF.

The rearrangement joins TRBV7-9 to TRBJ2-7; D call uncertain. Germline V gene lookup returns CDR1 SEHNR and CDR2 FQNEAQ (reference sequence). The CDR3 contains 14 residues. The V end lost 1 base, the J end lost 2 bases, and 9 bases lay between the germline ends. The CDR3 DNA reads as TGTGCCAGCAGCTTAGATACAGTGACCTACGAGCAGTACTTC. Protein: CASSLDTVTYEQYF.

J is TRBJ2-7 and V is TRBV7-2; 9 bases are shared with TRBD1. The J segment lost 5 bases and the V segment lost 4 bases, leaving 12 bases of the junction unmatched. CDR1 SGHTA and CDR2 FQGNSA come from the germline V gene. The CDR3 length is 16 residues. The CDR3 reads CASSSMLGQGGNEQYF. DNA of the CDR3: TGTGCCAGCAGCTCGATGCTGGGACAGGGAGGGAACGAGCAGTACTTC.

This clonotype showed up just a few times. The V gene is TRBV12-3 or TRBV12-4, the J gene TRBJ1-2; 7 bases agree with TRBD1. The CDR3 loop spans 13 amino acids. Losses at the gene ends were 5 bases for V and 6 bases for J; bases not matched to a gene: 6. The CDR3 loop is CASSTRQGHGYTF. CDR3 nucleotides: TGTGCCAGCAGTACGAGACAGGGCCATGGCTACACCTTC.

This chain connects TRBV20-1 to TRBJ2-1; D may match TRBD1 or TRBD2 (5 bases each). V lost 1 base and J lost 3, with 10 bases in between. The CDR3 is made up of 14 amino acids. Germline loops: CDR1 DFQATT, CDR2 SNEGSKA (reference sequence). The CDR3 spells CSARAGRVYNEQFF. Written as DNA, the CDR3 is TGCAGTGCTAGAGCAGGGCGGGTCTACAATGAGCAGTTCTTC.

The rearrangement links TRBV12-3 or TRBV12-4 to TRBJ1-2; D is undetermined. V was pared by 6 bases and J by 7 bases, with 9 bases between. This CDR3 contains 11 residues. CDR3 amino acids: CASSDGFGYTF. The CDR3 nucleotides are TGTGCCAGCAGCGACGGGTTTGGCTACACCTTC.

The chain combines TRBV12-5 with TRBJ2-7, with D perhaps TRBD2 (5 bases). Germline CDR1 reads LGHNT; CDR2 reads FRNRAP. This CDR3 spans 13 amino acids. The germline V and J ends were trimmed by 6 bases and 2 bases, with 11 bases remaining between them. CDR3 sequence reads: CASGPPGAYEQYF. The CDR3 DNA is TGTGCTAGTGGCCCCCCCGGGGCCTACGAGCAGTACTTC.

The sample holds a few counts of this clonotype. This chain connects TRBV7-2 to TRBJ1-2; D might be TRBD1 (6 bases). V was shortened by 3 bases and J by 6 bases, with 14 bases between the two germline ends. The CDR3 is 14 residues long. Germline V gives CDR1 SGHTA, CDR2 FQGNSA. CDR3 nucleotides: TGTGCCAGCAGCTTTAGGGGGGGCCCGGATGGCTACACCTTC. Translation gives CASSFRGGPDGYTF.

This clonotype was picked up a small number of times. The chain uses TRBV5-1 and TRBJ2-5; 8 nucleotides agree with TRBD1. Per the germline V gene, CDR1 is SGHRS and CDR2 is YFSETQ. V lost 4 bases, J lost 3 bases, and 5 bases stayed unmatched. CDR3 length: 14 residues. The CDR3 DNA reads TGCGCCAGCAGCACGACAGGGGAAGAAGAGACCCAGTACTTC. Translation gives CASSTTGEEETQYF.

The chain recombines TRBV7-9 with TRBJ2-7, with a tentative D call TRBD1 (6 bases). The CDR3 loop spans 14 amino acids. Germline CDR1 reads SEHNR; CDR2 reads FQNEAQ (reference sequence). V lost 5 bases to trimming and J lost 5 bases, with 16 bases between them. CDR3 nucleotides: TGTGCCAGCAGCGCATGGGACATCCGGGACGAGCAGTACTTC. It codes for CASSAWDIRDEQYF. Supplemented by reference TRBV7-9 and TRBJ2-7, the full variable domain reads DTGVSQNPRHKITKRGQNVTFRCDPISEHNRLYWYRQTLGQGPEFLTYFQNEAQLEKSRLLSDRFSAERPKGSFSTLEIQRTEQGDSAMYLCASSAWDIRDEQYFGPGTRLTVT.

This clonotype has more than one count but fewer than ten. This rearrangement joins TRBV6-1 to TRBJ1-1; D gene unclear. CDR1 and CDR2 (germline): MNHNS, SASEGT. V was clipped by 3 bases and J by 5 bases, with 13 bases between them. The CDR3 sequence is 14 residues long. In nucleotides, the CDR3 is TGTGCCAGCAGTGATTCCCGGGTAAGGACTGAAGCTTTCTTT. Encoded protein: CASSDSRVRTEAFF.

The V gene is TRBV2, the J gene TRBJ1-1; tentatively, D is TRBD1 (6 bases). Germline values: CDR1 SNHLY, CDR2 FYNNEI. V was pared by 3 bases and J by 5 bases, with 19 bases between. The CDR3 is 16 amino acids. The CDR3 DNA sequence: TGTGCCAGCAGTGAGGCGGGCAGGGGAGGTTGGACTGAAGCTTTCTTT. Its protein is CASSEAGRGGWTEAFF.

This clonotype was detected only a few times. V usage is TRBV5-8 and J usage is TRBJ1-1; a possible D gene is TRBD1 (5 bases). V shed 0 bases and J shed 3 bases, with 9 bases lying between them. The CDR3 extends over 14 amino acids. Per the germline V gene, CDR1 is SGHTS and CDR2 is YDEGEE. The CDR3 is CASSLVWGDTEAFF. Here the CDR3 DNA reads TGTGCCAGCAGCTTGGTGTGGGGGGACACTGAAGCTTTCTTT.

This chain uses TRBV27 with TRBJ1-2; 7 nucleotides align to TRBD1. Germline V gene data show CDR1 as MNHEY and CDR2 as SMNVEV (reference sequence). The V segment lost 6 bases and the J segment 2 bases; nucleotides outside the gene matches: 3. There are 13 residues in the CDR3. CDR3 nucleotides: TGTGCCAGCAGATTGACAGGGAACTATGGCTACACCTTC. Translated: CASRLTGNYGYTF.

This chain uses TRBV10-3 with TRBJ1-5; 8 bases map to TRBD1. Germline assignment: CDR1 ENHRY and CDR2 SYGVKD. The CDR3 is made up of 14 amino acids. Trimming took 6 bases from V and 2 from J; bases not matched to a gene: 3. CDR3 DNA: TGTGCCATCAGCGGACAGGGAGGCAATCAGCCCCAGCATTTT. Protein product: CAISGQGGNQPQHF.

This clonotype has only a few counts. J is TRBJ2-2 and V is TRBV20-1, with no clear D. CDR1 is DFQATT, CDR2 SNEGSKA, per germline (reference sequence). This CDR3 spans 13 amino acids. Between the trimmed V and J ends, which lost 3 bases and 12 bases, there was a span of 17 bases. The CDR3: CSASRESGDKLFF. The CDR3 nucleotides are TGCAGTGCTAGTCGCGAATCGGGCGATAAGCTGTTTTTT.

The rearrangement links TRBV6-2 or TRBV6-3 to TRBJ1-2, with D perhaps TRBD1 (5 bases). V was shortened by 5 bases and J by 5 bases, with 9 bases between the two germline ends. CDR3 length equals 12 residues. The V gene's germline CDR1 is MNHEY and CDR2 SVGEGT. CDR3 coding DNA: TGTGCCAGCAGTGACAGTGTGTATGGCTACACCTTC. This gives the protein CASSDSVYGYTF.

A few counts support this clonotype. CDR3 sequence: CSAGLGPSEQYF. Here the CDR3 DNA reads TGCAGTGCTGGACTAGGCCCCTCCGAGCAGTACTTC. J is TRBJ2-7 and V is TRBV20-1; 7 bases align to TRBD2. V shed 5 bases, J shed 6 bases, and the junction held 7 bases outside the gene matches. From germline, CDR1 is DFQATT and CDR2 SNEGSKA (reference sequence). CDR3 length: 12 amino acids.

The chain uses TRBV10-2 and TRBJ2-7; TRBD1 aligns across 9 bases. V dropped 3 bases and J dropped 5; count of bases not matched to a gene: 14. CDR1 and CDR2 (germline): WSHSY, SAAADI. The CDR3 has 17 residues. DNA for the CDR3: TGCGCCAGCAGTGACCGGATTCCGGACAGGGGTTTCCACGAGCAGTACTTC. This gives the protein CASSDRIPDRGFHEQYF.

The rearrangement joins TRBV28 to TRBJ1-2, with D hard to call. Trimming left V 6 bases short and J 5 bases short, with 10 bases between. From germline, CDR1 is MDHEN and CDR2 SYDVKM. The CDR3 has 12 residues. The CDR3 region is CASSSLGYGYTF. The DNA for the CDR3 is TGTGCCAGCAGCTCCTTAGGGTATGGCTACACCTTC.

The CDR3 region has the DNA TGTGCCAGCAGTCCGCAAGAGACCCAGTACTTC. It specifies CASSPQETQYF. The chain joins TRBV6-2 or TRBV6-3 to TRBJ2-5, with unresolved D. V was shortened by 5 bases and J by 2 bases, with 3 bases between the two germline ends. Germline loops: CDR1 MNHEY, CDR2 SVGEGT. The CDR3 extends over 11 amino acids.

The CDR3 spells CASRQTGGEAFF. The DNA of the CDR3 is TGTGCCAGCAGACAAACAGGGGGCGAAGCTTTCTTT. The genes are TRBV7-2 and TRBJ1-1; TRBD1 aligns across 9 bases. Germline V CDR1 and CDR2: SGHTA, FQGNSA. This CDR3 contains 12 residues. Germline trimming cut 6 bases from V and 8 bases from J; bases unmatched to any gene: 4.

The rearrangement uses TRBV24-1 and TRBJ2-7, with 10 bases lining up with TRBD1. The germline V gene has CDR1 KGHDR and CDR2 SFDVKD. This CDR3 region has 14 residues. Trimming removed 3 bases from V and 5 bases from J; junction bases left unmatched: 3. The CDR3 region is CATSDQGQGNEQYF. The CDR3 DNA follows: TGTGCCACCAGTGATCAGGGACAGGGGAACGAGCAGTACTTC.

The chain employs TRBV7-2 and TRBJ2-7, with D possibly TRBD2 on 6 matching bases. This CDR3 contains 14 residues. Trimming pared 2 bases from V and 2 bases from J, leaving 10 bases between. Germline-derived CDR1 and CDR2 are SGHTA and FQGNSA. The CDR3 nucleotides are TGTGCCAGCAGCTTATTTCCGGGAGCCTACGAGCAGTACTTC. Amino acid sequence: CASSLFPGAYEQYF.

Details on this clonotype: Compared with germline, one end of the junction differs, possibly owing to a read error. V and J are TRBV6-1 and TRBJ2-3; 8 nucleotides line up with TRBD2. Germline V gene lookup returns CDR1 MNHNS and CDR2 SASEGT. The CDR3 is 14 residues long. CDR3 DNA: TGTGCCAGCACCTTTTGGACTAGCACAGATACGCGGTATTTT. Residues: CASTFWTSTDTRYF.

This chain joins TRBV6-2 or TRBV6-3 and TRBJ2-5, with 10 nucleotides matching TRBD1. This CDR3 has 13 amino acids. Germline-derived CDR1 and CDR2 are MNHEY and SVGEGT. V was pared by 8 bases and J by 7 bases, with 7 bases of the junction left unmatched. The DNA for the CDR3 is TGTGCCAGCCTTAGCGGACAGGGGGGGACCCAGTACTTC. Encoded protein: CASLSGQGGTQYF.

The chain has TRBV7-9 and TRBJ2-1; D call uncertain. V was clipped by 3 bases and J by 7 bases, with 4 bases between them. The CDR3 covers 11 residues. The germline CDR1 and CDR2 sequences are SEHNR and FQNEAQ (reference sequence). The CDR3 DNA follows: TGTGCCAGCAGCTTGAAGAATGAGCAGTTCTTC. This encodes CASSLKNEQFF.